This TCR beta chain came from a study of CD4 and CD8 cells across lung adenocarcinoma regions. TCRdb redid the calling of the PCR reads with MiXCR, one entry per CDR3 protein. The table lists under 20,000 distinct CDR3 sequences, 46% of them singletons. The patients had localized lung adenocarcinoma, a non-small cell subtype. Trimming shortened V by 2 bases and J by 3 bases, and 13 bases separated the two germline ends. The CDR3 sequence is 15 residues long. Germline CDR1 reads MNHEY; CDR2 reads SVGAGI. Material for sequencing was CD4+ T cells from the margin of a lung tumor. The chain combines TRBV6-5 with TRBJ1-2, with a weak D call TRBD1 (5 bases). The sequence was obtained from a male donor with lung adenocarcinoma. The CD4 and CD8 labels of this study may be unreliable. CDR3: CASSYRQGEYYGYTF. The CDR3 coding sequence is TGTGCCAGCAGTTACCGGCAGGGCGAGTACTATGGCTACACCTTC.